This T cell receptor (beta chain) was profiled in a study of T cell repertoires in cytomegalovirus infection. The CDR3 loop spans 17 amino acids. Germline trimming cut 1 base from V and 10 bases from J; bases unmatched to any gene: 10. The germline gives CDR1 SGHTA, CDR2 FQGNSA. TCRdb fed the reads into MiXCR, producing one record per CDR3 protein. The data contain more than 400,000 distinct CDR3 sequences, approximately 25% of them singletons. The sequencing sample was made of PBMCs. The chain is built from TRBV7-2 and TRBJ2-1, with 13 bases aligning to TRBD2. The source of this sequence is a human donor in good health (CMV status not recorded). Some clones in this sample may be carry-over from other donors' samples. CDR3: CASSLGSTSGRTREQFF. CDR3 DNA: TGTGCCAGCAGCTTAGGGTCGACTAGCGGGAGGACGCGGGAGCAGTTCTTC.